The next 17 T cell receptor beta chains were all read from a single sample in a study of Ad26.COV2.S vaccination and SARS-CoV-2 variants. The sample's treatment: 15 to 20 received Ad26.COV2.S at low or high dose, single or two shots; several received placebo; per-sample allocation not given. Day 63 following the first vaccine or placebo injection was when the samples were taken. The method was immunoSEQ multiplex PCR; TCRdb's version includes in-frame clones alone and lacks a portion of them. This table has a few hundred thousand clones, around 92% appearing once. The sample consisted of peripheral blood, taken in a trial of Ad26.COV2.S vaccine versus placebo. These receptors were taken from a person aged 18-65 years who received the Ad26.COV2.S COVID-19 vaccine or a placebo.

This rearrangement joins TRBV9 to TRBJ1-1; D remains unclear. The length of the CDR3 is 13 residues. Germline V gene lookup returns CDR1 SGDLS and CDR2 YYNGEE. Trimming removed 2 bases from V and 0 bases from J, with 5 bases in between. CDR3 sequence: CASSVWVNTEAFF. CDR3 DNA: TGTGCCAGCAGCGTTTGGGTGAACACTGAAGCTTTCTTT.

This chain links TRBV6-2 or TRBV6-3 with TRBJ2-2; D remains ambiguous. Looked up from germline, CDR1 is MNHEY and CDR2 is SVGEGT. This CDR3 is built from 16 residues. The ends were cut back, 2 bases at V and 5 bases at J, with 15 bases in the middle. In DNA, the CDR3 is TGTGCCAGCAGTTACGAGGCCCCTGGTTGGACCGGGGAGCTGTTTTTT. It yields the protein CASSYEAPGWTGELFF.

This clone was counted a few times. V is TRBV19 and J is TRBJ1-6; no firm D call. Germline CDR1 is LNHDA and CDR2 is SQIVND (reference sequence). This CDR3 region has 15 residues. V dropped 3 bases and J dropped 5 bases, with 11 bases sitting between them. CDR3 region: CASSIRKENNSPLHF. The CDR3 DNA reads TGTGCCAGTAGTATTAGGAAGGAAAATAATTCACCCCTCCACTTT.

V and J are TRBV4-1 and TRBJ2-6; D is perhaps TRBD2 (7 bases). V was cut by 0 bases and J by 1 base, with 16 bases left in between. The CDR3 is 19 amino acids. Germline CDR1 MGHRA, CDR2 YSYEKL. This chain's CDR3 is CASSQDWGGRLSGANVLTF. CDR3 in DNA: TGCGCCAGCAGCCAAGATTGGGGGGGGCGATTATCTGGGGCCAACGTCCTGACTTTC.

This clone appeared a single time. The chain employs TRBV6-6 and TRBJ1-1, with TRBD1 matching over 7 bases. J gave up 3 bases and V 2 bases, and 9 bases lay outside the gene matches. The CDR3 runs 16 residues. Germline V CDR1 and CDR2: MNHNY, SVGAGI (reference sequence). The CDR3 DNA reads TGTGCCAGCAGTTACACGGCAGGGGGTGGGGACACTGAAGCTTTCTTT. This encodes CASSYTAGGGDTEAFF.

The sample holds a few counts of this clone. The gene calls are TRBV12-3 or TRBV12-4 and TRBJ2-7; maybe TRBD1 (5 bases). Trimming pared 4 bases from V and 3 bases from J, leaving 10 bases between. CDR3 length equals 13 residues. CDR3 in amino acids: CASSSPGYYEQYF. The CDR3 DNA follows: TGTGCCAGCAGTTCTCCAGGGTACTACGAGCAGTACTTC.

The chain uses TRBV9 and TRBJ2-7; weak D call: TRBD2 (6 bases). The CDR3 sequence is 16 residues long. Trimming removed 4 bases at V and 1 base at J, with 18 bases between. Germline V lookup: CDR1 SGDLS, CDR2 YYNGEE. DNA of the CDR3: TGTGCCAGCAGCACATTCGGAGGAGGGGAATCCTACGAGCAGTACTTC. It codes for CASSTFGGGESYEQYF. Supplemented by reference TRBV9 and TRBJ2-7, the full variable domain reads DSGVTQTPKHLITATGQRVTLRCSPRSGDLSVYWYQQSLDQGLQFLIQYYNGEERAKGNILERFSAQQFPDLHSELNLSSLELGDSALYFCASSTFGGGESYEQYFGPGTRLTVT.

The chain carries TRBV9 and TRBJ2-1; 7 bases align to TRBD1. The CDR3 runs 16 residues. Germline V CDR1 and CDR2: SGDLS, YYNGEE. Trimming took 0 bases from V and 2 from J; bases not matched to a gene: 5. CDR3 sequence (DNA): TGTGCCAGCAGCGTAGCCACCGGGACAGCCTACAATGAGCAGTTCTTC. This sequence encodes CASSVATGTAYNEQFF.

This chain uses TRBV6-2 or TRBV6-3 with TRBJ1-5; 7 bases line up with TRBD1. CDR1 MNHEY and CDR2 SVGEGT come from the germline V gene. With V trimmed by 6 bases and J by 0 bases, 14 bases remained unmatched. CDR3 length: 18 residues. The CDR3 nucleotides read TGTGCCAGCAGCCTCGGGGGCAGGGGGTCTTATAGCAATCAGCCCCAGCATTTT. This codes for CASSLGGRGSYSNQPQHF.

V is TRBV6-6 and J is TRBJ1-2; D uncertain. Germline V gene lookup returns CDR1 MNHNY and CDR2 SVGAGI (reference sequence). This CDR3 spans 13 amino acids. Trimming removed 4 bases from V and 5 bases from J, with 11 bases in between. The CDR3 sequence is CASSLGGLYGYTF. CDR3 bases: TGTGCCAGCAGTTTAGGAGGGTTGTATGGCTACACCTTC.

This chain's CDR3 is CASSPHSGTSSYNEQFF. The DNA for the CDR3 is TGCGCCAGCAGCCCACACTCGGGGACTAGCTCCTACAATGAGCAGTTCTTC. The chain couples TRBV4-3 to TRBJ2-1; TRBD2 aligns across 8 bases. CDR3 length: 17 residues. V lost 4 bases, J lost 0 bases, and 8 bases stayed unmatched. The germline V gene encodes CDR1 LGHNA and CDR2 YSLEER.

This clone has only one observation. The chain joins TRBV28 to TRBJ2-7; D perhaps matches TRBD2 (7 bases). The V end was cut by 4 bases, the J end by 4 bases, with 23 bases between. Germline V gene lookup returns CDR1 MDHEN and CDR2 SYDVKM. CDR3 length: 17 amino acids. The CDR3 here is CASSSRLVGGPQYEQYF. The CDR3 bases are TGTGCCAGCAGTTCCCGCCTCGTCGGGGGGCCCCAGTACGAGCAGTACTTC. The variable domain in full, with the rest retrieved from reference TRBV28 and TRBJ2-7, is DVKVTQSSRYLVKRTGEKVFLECVQDMDHENMFWYRQDPGLGLRLIYFSYDVKMKEKGDIPEGYSVSREKKERFSLILESASTNQTSMYLCASSSRLVGGPQYEQYFGPGTRLTVT.

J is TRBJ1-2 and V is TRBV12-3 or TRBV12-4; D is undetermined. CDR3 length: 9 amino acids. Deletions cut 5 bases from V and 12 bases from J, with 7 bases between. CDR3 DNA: TGTGCCAGCAGTCTGGACGACACCTTC. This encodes CASSLDDTF.

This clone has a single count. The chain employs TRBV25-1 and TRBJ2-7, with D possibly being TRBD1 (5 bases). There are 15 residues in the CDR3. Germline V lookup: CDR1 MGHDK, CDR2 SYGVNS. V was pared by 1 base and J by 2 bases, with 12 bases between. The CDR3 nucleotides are TGTGCCAGCAGTGAATCAAGGGGTCAGGCCTACGAGCAGTACTTC. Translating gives CASSESRGQAYEQYF.

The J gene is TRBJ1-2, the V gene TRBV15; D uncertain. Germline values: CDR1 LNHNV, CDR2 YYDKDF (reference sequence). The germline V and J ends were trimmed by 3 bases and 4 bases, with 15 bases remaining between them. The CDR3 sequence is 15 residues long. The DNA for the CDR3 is TGTGCCACCAGCAGGGATAAAGACATTCTCTATGGCTACACCTTC. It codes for CATSRDKDILYGYTF.

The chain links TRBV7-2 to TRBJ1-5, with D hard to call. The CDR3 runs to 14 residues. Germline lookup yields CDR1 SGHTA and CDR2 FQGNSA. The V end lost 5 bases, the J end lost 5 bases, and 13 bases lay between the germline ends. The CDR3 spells CASSPQPGDQPQHF. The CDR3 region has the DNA TGTGCCAGCAGCCCCCAGCCCGGGGATCAGCCCCAGCATTTT. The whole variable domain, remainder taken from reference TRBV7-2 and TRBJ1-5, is GAGVSQSPSNKVTEKGKDVELRCDPISGHTALYWYRQSLGQGLEFLIYFQGNSAPDKSGLPSDRFSAERTGGSVSTLTIQRTQQEDSAVYLCASSPQPGDQPQHFGDGTRLSIL.

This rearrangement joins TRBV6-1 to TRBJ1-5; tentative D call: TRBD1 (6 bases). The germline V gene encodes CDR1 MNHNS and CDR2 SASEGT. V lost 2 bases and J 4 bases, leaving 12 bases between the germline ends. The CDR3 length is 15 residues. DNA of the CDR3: TGTGCCAGCAGTGAAACCGACAGGTCGAATCAGCCCCAGCATTTT. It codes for CASSETDRSNQPQHF.